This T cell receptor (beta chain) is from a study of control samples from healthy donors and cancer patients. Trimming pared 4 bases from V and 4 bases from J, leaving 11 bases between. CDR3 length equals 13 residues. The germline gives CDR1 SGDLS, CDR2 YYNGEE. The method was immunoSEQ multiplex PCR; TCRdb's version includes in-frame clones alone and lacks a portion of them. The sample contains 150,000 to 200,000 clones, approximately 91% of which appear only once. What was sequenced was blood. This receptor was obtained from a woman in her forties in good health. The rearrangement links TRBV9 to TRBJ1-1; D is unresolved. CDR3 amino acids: CASSPSWGTEAFF. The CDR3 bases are TGTGCCAGCAGCCCCTCGTGGGGCACTGAAGCTTTCTTT. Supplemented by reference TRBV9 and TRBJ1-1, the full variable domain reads DSGVTQTPKHLITATGQRVTLRCSPRSGDLSVYWYQQSLDQGLQFLIQYYNGEERAKGNILERFSAQQFPDLHSELNLSSLELGDSALYFCASSPSWGTEAFFGQGTRLTVV.